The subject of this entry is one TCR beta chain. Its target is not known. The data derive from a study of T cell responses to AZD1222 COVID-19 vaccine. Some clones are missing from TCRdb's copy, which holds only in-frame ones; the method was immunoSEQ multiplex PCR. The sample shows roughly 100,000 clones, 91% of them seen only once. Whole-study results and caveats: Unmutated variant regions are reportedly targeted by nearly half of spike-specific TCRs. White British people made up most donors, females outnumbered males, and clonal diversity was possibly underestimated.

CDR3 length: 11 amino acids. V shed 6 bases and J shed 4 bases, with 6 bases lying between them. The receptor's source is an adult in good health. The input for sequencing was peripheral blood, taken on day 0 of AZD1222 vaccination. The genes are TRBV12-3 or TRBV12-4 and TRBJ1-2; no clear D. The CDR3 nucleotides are TGTGCCAGCAGCCACGGCTATGGCTACACCTTC. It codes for CASSHGYGYTF.